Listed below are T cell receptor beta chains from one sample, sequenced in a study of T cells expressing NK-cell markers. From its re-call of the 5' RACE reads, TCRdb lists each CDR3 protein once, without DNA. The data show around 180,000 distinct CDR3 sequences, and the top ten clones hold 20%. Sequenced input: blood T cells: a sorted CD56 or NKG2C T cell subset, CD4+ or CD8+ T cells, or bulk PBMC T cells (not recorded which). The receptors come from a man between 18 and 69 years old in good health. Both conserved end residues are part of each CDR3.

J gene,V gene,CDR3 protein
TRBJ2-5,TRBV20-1,CSASTSGGAGETQYF
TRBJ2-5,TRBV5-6,CASSLVADQETQYF
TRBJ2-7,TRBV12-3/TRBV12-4,CASSLPGSEQYF
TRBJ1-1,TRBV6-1,CASSLRGNTEAFF
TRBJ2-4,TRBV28,CASSLAAGAGNIQYF
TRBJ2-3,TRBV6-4,CASSDSSGGTDTQYF
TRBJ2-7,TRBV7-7,CASGGGTAYEQYF
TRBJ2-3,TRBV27,CASSPLSSGGSDTQYF
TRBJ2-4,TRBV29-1,CSVLGQNFNIQYF
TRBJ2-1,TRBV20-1,CSASEGGARNEQFF
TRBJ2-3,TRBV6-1,CASSGGSTDTQYF
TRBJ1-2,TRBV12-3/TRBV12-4,CASRQQGHYGYTF
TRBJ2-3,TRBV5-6,CASSSRFQGFTDTQYF
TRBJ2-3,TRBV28,CASTDTDTQYF
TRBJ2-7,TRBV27,CASALRSSYEQYF
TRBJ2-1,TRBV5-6,CASSLYSRGDNEQFF
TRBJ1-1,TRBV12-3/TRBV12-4,CASSLTEFDSAFF
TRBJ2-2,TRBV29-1,CSVERVSHTGELFF